A selection of T cell receptor beta chains follows, all from one sample in a study of T cells in Graves' hyperthyroidism and ophthalmopathy. One entry per CDR3 protein results from TCRdb running MiXCR on the multiplex PCR reads. The table records a few hundred thousand distinct CDR3 sequences, around 25% of them present only once. The sequencing sample was made of blood. The receptors stem from a man in his fifties with Graves' hyperthyroidism. Both conserved end residues are part of each CDR3. The D gene is left open where the match is weak.

V gene	CDR3 length	J gene	D gene	CDR3 protein
TRBV19	14	TRBJ1-5	.	CASSIRNSNQPQHF
TRBV7-6	14	TRBJ2-7	.	CASSLQSFGSEQYF
TRBV5-8	13	TRBJ2-1	TRBD1	CASSFGQGSEQFF
TRBV11-1	16	TRBJ2-2	.	CASSLGRNANTGELFF
TRBV7-3	17	TRBJ2-2	TRBD1	CASSLVPRQGNTGELFF
TRBV5-4	14	TRBJ2-7	.	CASSLSGVKYEQYF
TRBV28	15	TRBJ1-4	.	CASSAPGGAYEKLFF
TRBV5-1	14	TRBJ2-4	.	CASSLALESNIQYF
TRBV3-1	14	TRBJ2-5	TRBD2	CASSQLAGEETQCF
TRBV12-5	14	TRBJ1-2	.	CASGLMQGAYGYTF
TRBV9	16	TRBJ1-3	.	CASSVGATDSGNTIYF
TRBV7-6	16	TRBJ2-1	TRBD2	CASSANPGGLGNEQFF